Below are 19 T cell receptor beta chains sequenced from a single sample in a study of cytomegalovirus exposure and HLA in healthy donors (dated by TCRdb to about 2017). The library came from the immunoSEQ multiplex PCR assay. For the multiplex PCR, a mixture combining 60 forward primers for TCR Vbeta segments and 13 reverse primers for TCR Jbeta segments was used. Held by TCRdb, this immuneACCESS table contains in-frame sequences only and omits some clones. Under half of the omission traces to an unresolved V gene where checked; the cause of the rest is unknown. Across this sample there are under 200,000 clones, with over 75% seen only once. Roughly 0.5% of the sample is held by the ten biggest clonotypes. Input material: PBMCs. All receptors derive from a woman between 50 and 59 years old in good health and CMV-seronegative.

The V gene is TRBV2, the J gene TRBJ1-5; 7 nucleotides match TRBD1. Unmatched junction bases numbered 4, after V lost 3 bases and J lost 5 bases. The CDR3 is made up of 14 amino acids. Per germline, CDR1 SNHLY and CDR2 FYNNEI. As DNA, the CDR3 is TGTGCCAGCAGTGAGGGACAGTTATATCAGCCCCAGCATTTT. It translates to CASSEGQLYQPQHF.

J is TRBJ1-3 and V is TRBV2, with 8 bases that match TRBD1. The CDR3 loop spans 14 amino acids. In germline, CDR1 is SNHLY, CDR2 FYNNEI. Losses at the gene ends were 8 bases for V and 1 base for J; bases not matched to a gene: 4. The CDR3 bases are TGTGCCAGCTTAGGGACAGGTTCTGGAAACACCATATATTTT. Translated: CASLGTGSGNTIYF.

The CDR3: CASGLDAGTEAFF. For the CDR3, the DNA is TGTGCTAGTGGTTTGGATGCGGGGACTGAAGCTTTCTTT. The chain carries TRBV12-5 and TRBJ1-1; D ambiguous. Looked up from germline, CDR1 is LGHNT and CDR2 is FRNRAP. The CDR3 contains 13 residues. V lost 1 base and J lost 5, with 8 bases in between.

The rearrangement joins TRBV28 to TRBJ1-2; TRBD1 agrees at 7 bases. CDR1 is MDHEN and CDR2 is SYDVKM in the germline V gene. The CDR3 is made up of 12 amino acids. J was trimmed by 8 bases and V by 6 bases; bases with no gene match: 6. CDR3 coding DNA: TGTGCCAGCAGACTCGAACAGGGGGGCTACACCTTC. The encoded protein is CASRLEQGGYTF.

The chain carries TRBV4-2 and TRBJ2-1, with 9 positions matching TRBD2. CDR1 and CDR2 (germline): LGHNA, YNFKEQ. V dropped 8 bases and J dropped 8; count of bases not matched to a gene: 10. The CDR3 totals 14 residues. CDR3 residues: CASRRTSAIDEQFF. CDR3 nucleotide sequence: TGTGCCAGCCGGAGGACTAGCGCGATCGATGAGCAGTTCTTC.

The CDR3 region is CASIEGLGWSRETQYF. CDR3 nucleotide sequence: TGTGCCAGCATAGAGGGCTTGGGGTGGAGTCGCGAGACCCAGTACTTC. The chain combines TRBV28 with TRBJ2-5; the D gene is possibly TRBD2 (5 bases). CDR3 length equals 16 residues. Germline CDR1 reads MDHEN; CDR2 reads SYDVKM. Deletions cut 7 bases from V and 5 bases from J, with 23 bases between.

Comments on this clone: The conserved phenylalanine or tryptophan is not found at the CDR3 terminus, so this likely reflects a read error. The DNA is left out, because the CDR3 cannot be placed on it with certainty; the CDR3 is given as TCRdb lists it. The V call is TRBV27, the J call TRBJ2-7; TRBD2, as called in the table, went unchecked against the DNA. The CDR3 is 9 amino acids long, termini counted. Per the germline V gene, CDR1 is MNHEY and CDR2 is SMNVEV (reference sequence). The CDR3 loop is CASSLRTGI.

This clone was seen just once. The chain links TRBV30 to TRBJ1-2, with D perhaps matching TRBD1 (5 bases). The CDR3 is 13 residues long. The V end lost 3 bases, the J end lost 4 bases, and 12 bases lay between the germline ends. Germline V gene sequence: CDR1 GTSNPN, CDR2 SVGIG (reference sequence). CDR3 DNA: TGTGCCTGGAGGGCAAGGGGCAGCTATGGCTACACCTTC. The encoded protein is CAWRARGSYGYTF.

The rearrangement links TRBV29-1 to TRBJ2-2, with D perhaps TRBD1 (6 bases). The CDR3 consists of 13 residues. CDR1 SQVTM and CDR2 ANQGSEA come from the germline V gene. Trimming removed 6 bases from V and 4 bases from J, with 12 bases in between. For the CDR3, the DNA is TGCAGCGTCCAAACAGGGTTCACCGGGGAGCTGTTTTTT. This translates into CSVQTGFTGELFF.

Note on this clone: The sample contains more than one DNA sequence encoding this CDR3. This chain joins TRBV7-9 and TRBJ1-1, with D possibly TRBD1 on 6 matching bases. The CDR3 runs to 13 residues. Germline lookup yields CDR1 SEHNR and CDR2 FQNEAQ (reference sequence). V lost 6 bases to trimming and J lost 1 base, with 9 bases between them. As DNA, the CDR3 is TGTGCCAGCAGTTTACAGGGGAACACTGAAGCTTTCTTT. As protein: CASSLQGNTEAFF.

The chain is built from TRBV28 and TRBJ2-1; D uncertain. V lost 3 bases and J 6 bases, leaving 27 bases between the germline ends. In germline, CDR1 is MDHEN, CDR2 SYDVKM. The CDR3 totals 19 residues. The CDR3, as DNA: TGTGCCAGCAGTTTCGGGTATGGATACCTAGAAGAGAAACCCAATGAGCAGTTCTTC. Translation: CASSFGYGYLEEKPNEQFF. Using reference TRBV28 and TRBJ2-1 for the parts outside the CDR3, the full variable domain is DVKVTQSSRYLVKRTGEKVFLECVQDMDHENMFWYRQDPGLGLRLIYFSYDVKMKEKGDIPEGYSVSREKKERFSLILESASTNQTSMYLCASSFGYGYLEEKPNEQFFGPGTRLTVL.

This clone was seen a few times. CDR3 loop: CASGPGHRNTEAFF. The CDR3 region has the DNA TGCGCCAGCGGTCCCGGACACCGGAACACTGAAGCTTTCTTT. The rearrangement links TRBV4-1 to TRBJ1-1, with a tentative D call TRBD1 (5 bases). With 8 bases removed from V and 1 base from J, the gap between germline ends came to 14 bases. Germline values: CDR1 MGHRA, CDR2 YSYEKL. The CDR3 is 14 residues long.

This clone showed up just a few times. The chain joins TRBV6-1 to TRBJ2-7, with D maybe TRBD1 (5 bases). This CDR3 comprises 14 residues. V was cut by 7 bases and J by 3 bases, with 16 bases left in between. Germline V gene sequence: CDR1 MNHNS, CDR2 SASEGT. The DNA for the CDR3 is TGTGCCAGCATGGCGGACACGGTGATCTACGAGCAGTACTTC. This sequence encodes CASMADTVIYEQYF.

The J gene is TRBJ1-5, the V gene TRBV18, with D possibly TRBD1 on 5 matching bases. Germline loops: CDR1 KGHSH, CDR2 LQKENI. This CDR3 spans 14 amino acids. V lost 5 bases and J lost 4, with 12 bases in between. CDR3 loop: CASSGAGINQPQHF. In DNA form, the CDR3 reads TGTGCCAGCTCAGGGGCAGGGATTAATCAGCCCCAGCATTTT.

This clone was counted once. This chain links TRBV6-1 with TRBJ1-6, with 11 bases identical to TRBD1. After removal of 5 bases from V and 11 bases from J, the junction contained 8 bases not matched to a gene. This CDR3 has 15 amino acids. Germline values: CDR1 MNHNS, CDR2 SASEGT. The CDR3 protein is CASSRDRGGWAPLHF. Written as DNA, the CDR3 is TGTGCCAGCAGTCGGGACAGGGGGGGGTGGGCACCCCTCCACTTT.

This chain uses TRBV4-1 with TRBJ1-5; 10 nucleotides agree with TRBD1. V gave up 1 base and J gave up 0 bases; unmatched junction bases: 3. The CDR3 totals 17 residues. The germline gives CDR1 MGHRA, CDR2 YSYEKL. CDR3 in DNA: TGCGCCAGCAGCCAAGGGACAGGGGGTTATAGCAATCAGCCCCAGCATTTT. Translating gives CASSQGTGGYSNQPQHF.

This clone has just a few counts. CDR3 nucleotides: TGCGCCAGCAGCCAAGACTGGGGGGGATACTACGAGCAGTACTTC. Translated: CASSQDWGGYYEQYF. The chain uses TRBV4-1 and TRBJ2-7; 7 positions agree with TRBD2. Germline lookup yields CDR1 MGHRA and CDR2 YSYEKL. The CDR3 has 15 residues. The ends lost 0 bases at V and 3 bases at J; junction bases unmatched: 5.

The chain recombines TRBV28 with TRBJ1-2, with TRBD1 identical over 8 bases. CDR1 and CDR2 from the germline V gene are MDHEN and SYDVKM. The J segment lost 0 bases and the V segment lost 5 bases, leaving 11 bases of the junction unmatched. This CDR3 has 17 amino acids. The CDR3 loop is CASSPSDRGYSNYGYTF. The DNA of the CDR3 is TGTGCCAGCAGTCCATCAGACAGGGGCTACTCTAACTATGGCTACACCTTC.

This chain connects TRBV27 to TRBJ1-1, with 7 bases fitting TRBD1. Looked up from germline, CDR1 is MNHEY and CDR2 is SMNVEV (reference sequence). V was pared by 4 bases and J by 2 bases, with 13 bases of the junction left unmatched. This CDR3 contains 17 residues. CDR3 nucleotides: TGTGCCAGCAGTTCCCCCCGGGACAGTGTGATTAACACTGAAGCTTTCTTT. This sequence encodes CASSSPRDSVINTEAFF.